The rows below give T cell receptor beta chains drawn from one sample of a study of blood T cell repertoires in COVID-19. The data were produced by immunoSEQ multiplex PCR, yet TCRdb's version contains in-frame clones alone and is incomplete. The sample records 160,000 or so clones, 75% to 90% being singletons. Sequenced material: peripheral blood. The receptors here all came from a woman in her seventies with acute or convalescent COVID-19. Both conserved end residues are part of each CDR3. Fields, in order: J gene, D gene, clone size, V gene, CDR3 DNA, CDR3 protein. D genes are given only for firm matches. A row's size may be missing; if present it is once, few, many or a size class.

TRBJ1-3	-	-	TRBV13	TGTGCCAGCAGCTTAGGCGATCGTGGCGGAGGAAACACCATATATTTT	CASSLGDRGGGNTIYF
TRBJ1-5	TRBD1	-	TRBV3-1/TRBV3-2	TGTGCCAGCAGCCAAGATTTGGGGACAGGGGCCAGCAATCAGCCCCAGCATTTT	CASSQDLGTGASNQPQHF
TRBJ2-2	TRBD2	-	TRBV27	TGTGCCAGCAGCTTGCCAGCGGGGGGTTTCGGGGAGCTGTTTTTT	CASSLPAGGFGELFF
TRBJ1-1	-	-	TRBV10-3	TGTGCCATGGCAAAGGACTCTAGCACTGAAGCTTTCTTT	CAMAKDSSTEAFF
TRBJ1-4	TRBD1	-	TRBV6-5	TGTGCCAGCAGTTACTCCCAGGGGGCGGGGGAAAAACTGTTTTTT	CASSYSQGAGEKLFF
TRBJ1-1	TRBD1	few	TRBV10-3	TGTGCCATCAGTGAAACAGGGGGGAGAGCTTTCTTT	CAISETGGRAFF
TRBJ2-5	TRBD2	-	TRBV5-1	TGCGCCAGCAGCAGTAGCGGGGGAAATAAGGAGACCCAGTACTTC	CASSSSGGNKETQYF
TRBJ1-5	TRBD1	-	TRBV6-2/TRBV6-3	TGTGCCAGCAGTGACGACAGGGGGGGCCAGCCCCAGCATTTT	CASSDDRGGQPQHF
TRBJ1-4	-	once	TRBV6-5	TGTGCCAGCAGTTTGACGGATCCCGGGAAGTTTAAACTGTTTTTT	CASSLTDPGKFKLFF
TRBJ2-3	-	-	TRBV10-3	TGTGCCATCAGCGCTAACACAGATACGCAGTATTTT	CAISANTDTQYF
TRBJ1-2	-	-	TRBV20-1	TGCAGTGTACGGGTTTTATATGGCTACACCTTC	CSVRVLYGYTF
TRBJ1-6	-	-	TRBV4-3	TGCGCCAGCAGCCAAGATAGCGGCAGATCCGATAATTCACCCCTCCACTTT	CASSQDSGRSDNSPLHF
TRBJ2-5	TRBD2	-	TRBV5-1	TGCGCCAGCAGCTCTAGCGGGGGGGCCAGAACCCAAGAGACCCAGTACTTC	CASSSSGGARTQETQYF
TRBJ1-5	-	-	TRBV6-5	TGTGCCAGCAGGTTTTCTTACGGGGACAATCAGCCCCAGCATTTT	CASRFSYGDNQPQHF
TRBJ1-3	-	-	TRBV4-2	TGTGCCAGCAGCCCTTCCGGGTTCGGAAACACCATATATTTT	CASSPSGFGNTIYF
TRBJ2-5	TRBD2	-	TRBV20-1	TGCAGTGCTTTAGCGGGGGAGACCCAGTACTTC	CSALAGETQYF
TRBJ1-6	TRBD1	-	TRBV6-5	TGTGCCAGCAGTTGGACAGGGCCCACAAATTCACCCCTCCACTTT	CASSWTGPTNSPLHF
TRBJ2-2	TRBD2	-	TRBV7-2	TGTGCCAGCAGCTTAGAGGGGAGGGTAGGCACCGGGGAGCTGTTTTTT	CASSLEGRVGTGELFF
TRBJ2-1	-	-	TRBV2	TGTGCCAGCTTTGGTCTCACGGGTGAGCAGTTCTTC	CASFGLTGEQFF
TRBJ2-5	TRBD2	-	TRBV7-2	TGTGCCAGCAGCGTGAGACTAGCGGGGGGTTCGGAGACCCAGTACTTC	CASSVRLAGGSETQYF
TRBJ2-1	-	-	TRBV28	TGTGCCAGCAGTTTATCCGGACTTATAGTTTACAATGAGCAGTTCTTC	CASSLSGLIVYNEQFF
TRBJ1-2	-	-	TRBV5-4	TGTGCCAGCAGCTTGGGTTTCTCCGGAGTCGGGGGTGGCTACACCTTC	CASSLGFSGVGGGYTF
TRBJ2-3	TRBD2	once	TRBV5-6	TGTGCCAGCAGCTTGCTAGGACTAGCGGGGAACACAGATACGCAGTATTTT	CASSLLGLAGNTDTQYF
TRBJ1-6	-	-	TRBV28	TGTGCCAGCAGTTTAAGATATGGGTTATCGGGTTCACCCCTCCACTTT	CASSLRYGLSGSPLHF
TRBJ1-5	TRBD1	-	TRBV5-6	TGTGCCAGCAGCTTGTGGGACAGGACCAATCAGCCCCAGCATTTT	CASSLWDRTNQPQHF
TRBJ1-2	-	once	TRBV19	TGTGCCAGTCAAAAAATAGGAGGACGGCCGTCCTATGGCTACACCTTC	CASQKIGGRPSYGYTF
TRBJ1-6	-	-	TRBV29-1	TGCAGCGTAGGGGGGGATAATTCACCCCTCCACTTT	CSVGGDNSPLHF